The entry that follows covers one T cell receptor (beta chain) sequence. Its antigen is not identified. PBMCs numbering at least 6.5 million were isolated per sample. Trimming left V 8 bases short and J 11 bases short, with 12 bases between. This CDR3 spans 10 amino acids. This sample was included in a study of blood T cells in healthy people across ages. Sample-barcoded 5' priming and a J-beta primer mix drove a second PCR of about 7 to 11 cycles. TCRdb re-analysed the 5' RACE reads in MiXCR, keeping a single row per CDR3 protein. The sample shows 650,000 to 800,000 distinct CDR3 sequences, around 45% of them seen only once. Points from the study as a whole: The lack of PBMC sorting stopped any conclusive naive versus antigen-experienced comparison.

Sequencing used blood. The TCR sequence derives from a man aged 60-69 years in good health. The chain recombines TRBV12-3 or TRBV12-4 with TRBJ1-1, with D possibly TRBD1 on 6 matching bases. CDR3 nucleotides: TGTGCCAGCCTAGGACAGCGGGCTTTCTTT. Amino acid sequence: CASLGQRAFF.